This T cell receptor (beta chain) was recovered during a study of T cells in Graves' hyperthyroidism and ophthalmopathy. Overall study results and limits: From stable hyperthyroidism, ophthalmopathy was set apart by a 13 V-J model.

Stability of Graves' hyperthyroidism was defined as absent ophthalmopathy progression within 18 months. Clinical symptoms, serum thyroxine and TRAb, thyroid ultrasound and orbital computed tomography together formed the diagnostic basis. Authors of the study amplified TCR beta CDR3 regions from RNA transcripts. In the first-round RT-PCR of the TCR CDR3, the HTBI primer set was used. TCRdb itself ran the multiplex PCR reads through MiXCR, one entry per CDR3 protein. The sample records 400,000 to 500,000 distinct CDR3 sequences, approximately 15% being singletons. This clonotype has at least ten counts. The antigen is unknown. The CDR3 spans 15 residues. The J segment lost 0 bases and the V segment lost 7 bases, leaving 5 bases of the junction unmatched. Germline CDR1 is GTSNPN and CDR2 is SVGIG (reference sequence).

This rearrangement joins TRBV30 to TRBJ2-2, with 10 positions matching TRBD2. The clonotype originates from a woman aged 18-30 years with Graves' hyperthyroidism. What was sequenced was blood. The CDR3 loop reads CAFKLAGANTGELFF. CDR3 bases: TGTGCCTTCAAGCTAGCGGGAGCGAACACCGGGGAGCTGTTTTTT.